This T cell receptor (beta chain) originates from a study of cytomegalovirus exposure and HLA in healthy donors. Study-wide background: The 500 to 750 first-cohort repertoires and the 95 to 150 validation repertoires shared the same platform, a later analysis reported.

TCRdb keeps only in-frame clones here, not all; method: immunoSEQ multiplex PCR. Of around 150,000 clones listed, around four fifths are singletons. J lost 1 base, V lost 4 bases, and 3 bases had no gene match. Germline assignment: CDR1 SGHRS and CDR2 YFSETQ. The CDR3 sequence is 14 residues long. Material: PBMCs. This receptor was obtained from a man aged 30 to 39 in good health and CMV-seropositive. This chain uses TRBV5-1 with TRBJ2-5; 8 bases align to TRBD2. CDR3: CASSPGTSQETQYF. CDR3 DNA sequence: TGCGCCAGCAGCCCCGGGACTAGCCAAGAGACCCAGTACTTC. Full variable domain (rest looked up from reference TRBV5-1 and TRBJ2-5): KAGVTQTPRYLIKTRGQQVTLSCSPISGHRSVSWYQQTPGQGLQFLFEYFSETQRNKGNFPGRFSGRQFSNSRSEMNVSTLELGDSALYLCASSPGTSQETQYFGPGTRLLVL.